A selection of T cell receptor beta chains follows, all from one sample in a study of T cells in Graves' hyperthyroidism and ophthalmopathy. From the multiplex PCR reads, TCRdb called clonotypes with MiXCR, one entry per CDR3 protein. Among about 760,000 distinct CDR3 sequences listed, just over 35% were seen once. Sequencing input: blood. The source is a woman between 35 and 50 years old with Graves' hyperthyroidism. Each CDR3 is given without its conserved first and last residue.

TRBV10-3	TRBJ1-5	ASSYPITGDSNQPQH
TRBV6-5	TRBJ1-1	ASSYPTGVRGTEAF
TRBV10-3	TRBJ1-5	AISDPLTAEPQH
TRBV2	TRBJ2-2	ASSGLQGRRGTGELF
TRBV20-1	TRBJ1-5	SASLGQAGVSNQPQH
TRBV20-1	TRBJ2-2	SARVPGAYVTGELF
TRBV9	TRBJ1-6	ASSSRDRANSPLH
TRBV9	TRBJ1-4	ASSVVVSRGPNEKLF
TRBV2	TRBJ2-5	ASSTSRGLAGQETQY
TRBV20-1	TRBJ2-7	SARDGHSYEQY
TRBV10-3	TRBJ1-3	AISNQGAQPSGNTIY
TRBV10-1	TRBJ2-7	ASSLGRGPFYEQY
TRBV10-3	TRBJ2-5	AISAEGRSHQETQY
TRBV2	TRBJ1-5	ASSYEQGHHSCQPQH
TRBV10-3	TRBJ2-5	AVGSEETQY
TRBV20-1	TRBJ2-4	SAKVEDGREQY
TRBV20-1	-	SAAAGSLSYNEQF
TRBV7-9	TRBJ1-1	ASSTDRTEAF
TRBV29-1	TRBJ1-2	SAAGTGRDGYT
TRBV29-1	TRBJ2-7	SAEGLAGAKGSYEQY
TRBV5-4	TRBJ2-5	ASSLGRAQY
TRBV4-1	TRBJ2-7	ASSQVGLAYEQY
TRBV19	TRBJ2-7	ASMPRREQY
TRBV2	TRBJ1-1	ASSEGGAGTEAF
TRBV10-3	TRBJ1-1	AIREQEMNTVAF
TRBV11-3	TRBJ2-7	ASSHRGGIPYEQY
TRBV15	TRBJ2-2	ATSRDRLRAPSHGGELF
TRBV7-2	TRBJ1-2	ASSLWGSGYGYT
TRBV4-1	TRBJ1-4	ASRYQQGGEKLF
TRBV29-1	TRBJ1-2	SVEGTGGTDYGYT
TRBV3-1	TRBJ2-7	AGCSGTRSLEQY
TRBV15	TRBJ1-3	ATSRAFGSGNTIY
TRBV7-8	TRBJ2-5	ASSLAPFPRTKLGETQY
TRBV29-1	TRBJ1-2	SVDDGAGGRGYT
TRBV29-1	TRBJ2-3	SVEVGTSGSTDTQY
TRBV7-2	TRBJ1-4	ASSQDSQSHEKLF
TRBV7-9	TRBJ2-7	ASSLGLAGVQANYEQY
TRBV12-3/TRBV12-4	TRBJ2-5	ASCRAGTVKETQY
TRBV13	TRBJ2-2	ASSLGFPLAGGTGELF
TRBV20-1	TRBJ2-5	SAYPGSTGKETQY
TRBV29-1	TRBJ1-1	SSHRAYNTEAF
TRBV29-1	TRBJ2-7	SVEGGGSYEQY
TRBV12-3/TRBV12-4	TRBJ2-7	ASSGRGQRHYEQY
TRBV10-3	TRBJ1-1	AISERPGRDTEAF
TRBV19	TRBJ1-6	ASSNSGTGGSPLH
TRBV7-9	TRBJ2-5	ASSGQGFQETQY
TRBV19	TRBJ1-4	ASSMGSPIEKLF
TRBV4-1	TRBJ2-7	ASSQGAASYEQY